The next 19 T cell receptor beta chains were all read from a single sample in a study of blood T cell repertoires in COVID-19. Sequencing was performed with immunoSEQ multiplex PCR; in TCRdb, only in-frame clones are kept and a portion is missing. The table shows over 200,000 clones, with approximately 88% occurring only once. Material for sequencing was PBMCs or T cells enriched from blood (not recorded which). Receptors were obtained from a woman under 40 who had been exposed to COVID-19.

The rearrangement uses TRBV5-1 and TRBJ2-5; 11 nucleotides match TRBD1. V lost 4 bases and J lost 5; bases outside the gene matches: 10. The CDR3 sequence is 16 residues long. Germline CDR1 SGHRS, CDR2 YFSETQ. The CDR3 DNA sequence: TGCGCCAGCAGCCCTAGGACAGGGGGCGGTTATGAGACCCAGTACTTC. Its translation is CASSPRTGGGYETQYF.

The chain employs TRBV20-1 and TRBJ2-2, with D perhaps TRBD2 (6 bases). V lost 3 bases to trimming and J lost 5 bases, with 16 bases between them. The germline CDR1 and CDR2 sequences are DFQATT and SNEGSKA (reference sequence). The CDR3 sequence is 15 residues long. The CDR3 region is CSASDAGRDTGELFF. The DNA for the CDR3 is TGCAGTGCTAGTGACGCGGGAAGGGATACCGGGGAGCTGTTTTTT.

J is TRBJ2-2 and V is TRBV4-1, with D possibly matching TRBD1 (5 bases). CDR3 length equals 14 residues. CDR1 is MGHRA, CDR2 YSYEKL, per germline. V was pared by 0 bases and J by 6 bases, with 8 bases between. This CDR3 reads CASSQDRVAGELFF. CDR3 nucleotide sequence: TGCGCCAGCAGCCAAGACAGGGTGGCCGGGGAGCTGTTTTTT.

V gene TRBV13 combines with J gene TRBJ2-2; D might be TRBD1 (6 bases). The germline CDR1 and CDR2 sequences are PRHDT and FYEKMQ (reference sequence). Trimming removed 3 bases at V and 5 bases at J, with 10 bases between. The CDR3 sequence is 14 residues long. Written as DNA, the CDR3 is TGTGCCAGCAGCTTTCAGGGGACGACCGGGGAGCTGTTTTTT. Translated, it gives CASSFQGTTGELFF.

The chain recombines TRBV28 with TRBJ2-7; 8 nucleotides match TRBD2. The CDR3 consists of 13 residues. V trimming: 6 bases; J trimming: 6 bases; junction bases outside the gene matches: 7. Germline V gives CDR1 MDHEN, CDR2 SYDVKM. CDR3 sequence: CASRTGTRGEQYF. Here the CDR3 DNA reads TGTGCCAGCAGGACCGGGACTAGGGGCGAGCAGTACTTC.

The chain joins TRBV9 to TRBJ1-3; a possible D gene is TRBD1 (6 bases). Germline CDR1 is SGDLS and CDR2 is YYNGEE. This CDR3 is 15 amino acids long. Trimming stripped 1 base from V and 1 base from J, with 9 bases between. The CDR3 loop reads CASSVLGTSGNTIYF. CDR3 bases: TGTGCCAGCAGCGTACTCGGGACATCTGGAAACACCATATATTTT.

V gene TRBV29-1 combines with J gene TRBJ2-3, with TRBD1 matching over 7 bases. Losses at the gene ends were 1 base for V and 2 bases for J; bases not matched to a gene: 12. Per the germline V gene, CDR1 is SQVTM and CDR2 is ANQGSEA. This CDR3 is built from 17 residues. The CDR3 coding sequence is TGCAGCGTTGAAGTTGAAACCGACAGGGCCTTCACAGATACGCAGTATTTT. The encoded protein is CSVEVETDRAFTDTQYF.

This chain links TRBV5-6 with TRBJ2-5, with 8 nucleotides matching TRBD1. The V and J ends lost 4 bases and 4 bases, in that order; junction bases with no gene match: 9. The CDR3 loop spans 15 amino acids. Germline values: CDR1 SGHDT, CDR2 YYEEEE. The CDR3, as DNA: TGTGCCAGCAGCACGATTCAGGGGGCCGGAGAGACCCAGTACTTC. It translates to CASSTIQGAGETQYF. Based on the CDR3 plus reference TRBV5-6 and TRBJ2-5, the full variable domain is DAGVTQSPTHLIKTRGQQVTLRCSPKSGHDTVSWYQQALGQGPQFIFQYYEEEERQRGNFPDRFSGHQFPNYSSELNVNALLLGDSALYLCASSTIQGAGETQYFGPGTRLLVL.

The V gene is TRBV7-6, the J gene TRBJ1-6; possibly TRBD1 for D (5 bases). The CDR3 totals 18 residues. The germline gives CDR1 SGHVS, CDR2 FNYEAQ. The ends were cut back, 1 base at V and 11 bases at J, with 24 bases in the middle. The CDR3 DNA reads TGTGCCAGCAGCTTAGGGGTGGCGGGAAAAGGGGTTCGGCCACCCCTCCACTTT. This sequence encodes CASSLGVAGKGVRPPLHF.

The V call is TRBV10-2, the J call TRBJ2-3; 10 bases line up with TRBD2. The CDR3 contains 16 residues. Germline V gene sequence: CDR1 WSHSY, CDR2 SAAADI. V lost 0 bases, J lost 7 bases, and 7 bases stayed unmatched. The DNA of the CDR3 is TGCGCCAGCAGTGAGTCTGCAGCGGGAGGGCAAAATACGCAGTATTTT. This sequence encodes CASSESAAGGQNTQYF.

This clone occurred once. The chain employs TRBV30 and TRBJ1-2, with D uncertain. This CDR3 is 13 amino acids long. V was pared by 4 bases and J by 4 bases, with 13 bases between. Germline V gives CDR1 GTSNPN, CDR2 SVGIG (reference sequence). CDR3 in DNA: TGTGCCTGGACCTACCCGGGAGCCTATGGCTACACCTTC. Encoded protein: CAWTYPGAYGYTF. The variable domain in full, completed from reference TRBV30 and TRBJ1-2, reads SQTIHQWPATLVQPVGSPLSLECTVEGTSNPNLYWYRQAAGRGLQLLFYSVGIGQISSEVPQNLSASRPQDRQFILSSKKLLLSDSGFYLCAWTYPGAYGYTFGSGTRLTVV.

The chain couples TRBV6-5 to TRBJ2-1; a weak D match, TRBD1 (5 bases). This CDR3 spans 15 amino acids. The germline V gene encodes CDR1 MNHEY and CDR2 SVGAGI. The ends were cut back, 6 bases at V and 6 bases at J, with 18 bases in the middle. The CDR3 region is CASSTAMGLGNEQFF. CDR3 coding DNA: TGTGCCAGCAGCACTGCCATGGGGCTGGGCAATGAGCAGTTCTTC.

In DNA form, the CDR3 reads TGTGCCAGCAGATTGATCGCAGGGGGACAGCCCCAGCATTTT. The encoded protein is CASRLIAGGQPQHF. This sequence joins TRBV28 and TRBJ1-5; 7 nucleotides align to TRBD1. Trimming at V came to 6 bases and at J to 7 bases, leaving 9 bases not matched to a gene. Germline-derived CDR1 and CDR2 are MDHEN and SYDVKM. CDR3 length: 14 residues.

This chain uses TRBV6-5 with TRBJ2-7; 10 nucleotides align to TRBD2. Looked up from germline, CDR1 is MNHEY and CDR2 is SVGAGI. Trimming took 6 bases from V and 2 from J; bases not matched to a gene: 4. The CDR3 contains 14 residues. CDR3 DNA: TGTGCCAGCAGGCGGACTAGCGGACCCTACGAGCAGTACTTC. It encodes CASRRTSGPYEQYF.

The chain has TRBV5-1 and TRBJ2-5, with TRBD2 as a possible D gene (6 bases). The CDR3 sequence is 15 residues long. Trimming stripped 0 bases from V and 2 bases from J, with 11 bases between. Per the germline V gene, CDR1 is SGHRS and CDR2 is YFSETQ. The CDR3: CASSLVRGGQETQYF. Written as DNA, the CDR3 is TGCGCCAGCAGCTTGGTGCGGGGCGGACAAGAGACCCAGTACTTC.

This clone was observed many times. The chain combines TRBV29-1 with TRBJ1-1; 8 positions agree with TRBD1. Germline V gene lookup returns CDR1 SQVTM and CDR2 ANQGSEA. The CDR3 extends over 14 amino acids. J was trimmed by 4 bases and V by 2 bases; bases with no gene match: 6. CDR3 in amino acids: CSVERTGSSTEAFF. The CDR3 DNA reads TGCAGCGTTGAAAGGACAGGGTCGAGCACTGAAGCTTTCTTT. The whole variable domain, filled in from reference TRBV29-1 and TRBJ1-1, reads SAVISQKPSRDICQRGTSLTIQCQVDSQVTMMFWYRQQPGQSLTLIATANQGSEATYESGFVIDKFPISRPNLTFSTLTVSNMSPEDSSIYLCSVERTGSSTEAFFGQGTRLTVV.

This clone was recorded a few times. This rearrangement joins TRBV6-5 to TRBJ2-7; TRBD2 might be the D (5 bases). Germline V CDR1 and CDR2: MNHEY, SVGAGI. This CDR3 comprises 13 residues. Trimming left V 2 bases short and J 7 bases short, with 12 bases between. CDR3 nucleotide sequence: TGTGCCAGCAGTTACGACTACCGGGTGGAGCAGTACTTC. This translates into CASSYDYRVEQYF.

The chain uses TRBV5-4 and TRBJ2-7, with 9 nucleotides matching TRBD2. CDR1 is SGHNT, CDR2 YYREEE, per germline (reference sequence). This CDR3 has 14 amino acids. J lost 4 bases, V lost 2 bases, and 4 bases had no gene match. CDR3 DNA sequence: TGTGCCAGCAGCTTTTCGGCGGGAGGGTACGAGCAGTACTTC. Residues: CASSFSAGGYEQYF.

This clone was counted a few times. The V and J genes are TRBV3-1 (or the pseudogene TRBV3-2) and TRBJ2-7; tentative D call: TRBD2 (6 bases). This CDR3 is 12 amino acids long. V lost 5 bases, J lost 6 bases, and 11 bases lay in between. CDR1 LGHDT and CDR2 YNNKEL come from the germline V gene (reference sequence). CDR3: CASSISGVEQYF. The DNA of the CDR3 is TGTGCCAGCAGCATTAGCGGTGTCGAGCAGTACTTC.